Sequencing of this TCR beta chain was carried out in a study of T cells in narcolepsy. This clone was counted once. The V gene's germline CDR1 is SNHLY and CDR2 FYNNEI. Trimming shortened V by 1 base and J by 0 bases, and 9 bases separated the two germline ends. The CDR3 extends over 15 amino acids. Data came from immunoSEQ multiplex PCR; TCRdb stores just in-frame clones and leaves some out. The sample has under 40,000 clones; around four fifths are singletons. The TCR was taken from a human donor in good health. Sample: memory (CD45RA-) CD4+ T cells from blood. V gene TRBV2 combines with J gene TRBJ2-5; weak D call: TRBD1 (5 bases). CDR3 protein: CASSEGGAYQETQYF. The CDR3 nucleotides read TGTGCCAGCAGTGAAGGTGGGGCTTACCAAGAGACCCAGTACTTC.